A single sample gave rise to the 7 T cell receptor beta chains below, sequenced in a study of glioma-infiltrating T cells after dendritic cell vaccination. Sample time point: after dendritic cell vaccination, including at tumor progression/relapse. Using immunoSEQ multiplex PCR, the repertoire was profiled, and TCRdb retains in-frame clones only, with some absent. The profile shows 90,000 to 140,000 clones, around 90% of them singletons. This specimen consisted of blood, obtained after dendritic cell vaccination. The receptors originated from a human donor with glioblastoma.

The J gene is TRBJ2-1, the V gene TRBV5-4; D might be TRBD1 (5 bases). Germline CDR1 SGHNT, CDR2 YYREEE (reference sequence). There are 14 residues in the CDR3. Trimming cost V 0 bases and J 7 bases, with 11 bases left between them. The chain's CDR3 is CASSLAQGHNEQFF. CDR3 DNA sequence: TGTGCCAGCAGCTTGGCGCAGGGTCATAATGAGCAGTTCTTC.

This chain joins TRBV9 and TRBJ2-2; 8 bases align to TRBD2. CDR1 SGDLS and CDR2 YYNGEE come from the germline V gene. The V gene end was trimmed by 3 bases and the J gene end by 4 bases; junction bases not matched to a gene: 8. The CDR3 consists of 16 residues. The CDR3 DNA reads as TGTGCCAGCAGCGGCCACCTGGGGACTAGCACCGGGGAGCTGTTTTTT. It is translated as CASSGHLGTSTGELFF.

The chain's CDR3 is CASSRRGLAGGKTDTQYF. The CDR3, as DNA: TGTGCCAGCAGCCGGCGGGGACTAGCGGGAGGAAAGACAGATACGCAGTATTTT. The rearrangement uses TRBV11-3 and TRBJ2-3; TRBD2 matches at 15 bases. Germline V gene data show CDR1 as SGHNT and CDR2 as YENEEA. V dropped 5 bases and J dropped 3; count of bases not matched to a gene: 9. There are 18 residues in the CDR3.

V is TRBV30 and J is TRBJ1-1; 10 bases are shared with TRBD1. With V trimmed by 5 bases and J by 10 bases, 7 bases remained unmatched. Germline values: CDR1 GTSNPN, CDR2 SVGIG (reference sequence). This CDR3 is 12 amino acids long. Here the CDR3 DNA reads TGTGCCTGGGCCAGGGACAGGGGCGCAGCTTTCTTT. It yields the protein CAWARDRGAAFF.

This chain joins TRBV2 and TRBJ1-5; D unresolved. The CDR3 extends over 15 amino acids. Trimming took off 8 bases at V and 5 bases at J, with 19 bases between the two ends. Germline V CDR1 and CDR2: SNHLY, FYNNEI. CDR3 residues: CASGSMPNADQPQHF. Here the CDR3 DNA reads TGTGCCAGCGGCTCAATGCCTAACGCGGATCAGCCCCAGCATTTT.

This chain links TRBV29-1 with TRBJ1-2, with D perhaps TRBD1 (5 bases). Trimming took off 7 bases at V and 4 bases at J, with 16 bases between the two ends. From germline, CDR1 is SQVTM and CDR2 ANQGSEA. The CDR3 runs 13 residues. CDR3 coding DNA: TGCAGCGCAGATGAAGGGGCCGGCTATGGCTACACCTTC. Translated: CSADEGAGYGYTF.

The V and J genes are TRBV12-2 and TRBJ2-5; the table names TRBD2, a call not compared with the DNA. TRBV12-2 is noted as a pseudogene. This CDR3 spans 17 amino acids. CDR3 loop: CASRLGLAGGRRETQYF. The CDR3 coding sequence is TGTGCAAGTCGCTTAGGACTAGCGGGAGGTAGAAGAGAGACCCAGTACTTC.